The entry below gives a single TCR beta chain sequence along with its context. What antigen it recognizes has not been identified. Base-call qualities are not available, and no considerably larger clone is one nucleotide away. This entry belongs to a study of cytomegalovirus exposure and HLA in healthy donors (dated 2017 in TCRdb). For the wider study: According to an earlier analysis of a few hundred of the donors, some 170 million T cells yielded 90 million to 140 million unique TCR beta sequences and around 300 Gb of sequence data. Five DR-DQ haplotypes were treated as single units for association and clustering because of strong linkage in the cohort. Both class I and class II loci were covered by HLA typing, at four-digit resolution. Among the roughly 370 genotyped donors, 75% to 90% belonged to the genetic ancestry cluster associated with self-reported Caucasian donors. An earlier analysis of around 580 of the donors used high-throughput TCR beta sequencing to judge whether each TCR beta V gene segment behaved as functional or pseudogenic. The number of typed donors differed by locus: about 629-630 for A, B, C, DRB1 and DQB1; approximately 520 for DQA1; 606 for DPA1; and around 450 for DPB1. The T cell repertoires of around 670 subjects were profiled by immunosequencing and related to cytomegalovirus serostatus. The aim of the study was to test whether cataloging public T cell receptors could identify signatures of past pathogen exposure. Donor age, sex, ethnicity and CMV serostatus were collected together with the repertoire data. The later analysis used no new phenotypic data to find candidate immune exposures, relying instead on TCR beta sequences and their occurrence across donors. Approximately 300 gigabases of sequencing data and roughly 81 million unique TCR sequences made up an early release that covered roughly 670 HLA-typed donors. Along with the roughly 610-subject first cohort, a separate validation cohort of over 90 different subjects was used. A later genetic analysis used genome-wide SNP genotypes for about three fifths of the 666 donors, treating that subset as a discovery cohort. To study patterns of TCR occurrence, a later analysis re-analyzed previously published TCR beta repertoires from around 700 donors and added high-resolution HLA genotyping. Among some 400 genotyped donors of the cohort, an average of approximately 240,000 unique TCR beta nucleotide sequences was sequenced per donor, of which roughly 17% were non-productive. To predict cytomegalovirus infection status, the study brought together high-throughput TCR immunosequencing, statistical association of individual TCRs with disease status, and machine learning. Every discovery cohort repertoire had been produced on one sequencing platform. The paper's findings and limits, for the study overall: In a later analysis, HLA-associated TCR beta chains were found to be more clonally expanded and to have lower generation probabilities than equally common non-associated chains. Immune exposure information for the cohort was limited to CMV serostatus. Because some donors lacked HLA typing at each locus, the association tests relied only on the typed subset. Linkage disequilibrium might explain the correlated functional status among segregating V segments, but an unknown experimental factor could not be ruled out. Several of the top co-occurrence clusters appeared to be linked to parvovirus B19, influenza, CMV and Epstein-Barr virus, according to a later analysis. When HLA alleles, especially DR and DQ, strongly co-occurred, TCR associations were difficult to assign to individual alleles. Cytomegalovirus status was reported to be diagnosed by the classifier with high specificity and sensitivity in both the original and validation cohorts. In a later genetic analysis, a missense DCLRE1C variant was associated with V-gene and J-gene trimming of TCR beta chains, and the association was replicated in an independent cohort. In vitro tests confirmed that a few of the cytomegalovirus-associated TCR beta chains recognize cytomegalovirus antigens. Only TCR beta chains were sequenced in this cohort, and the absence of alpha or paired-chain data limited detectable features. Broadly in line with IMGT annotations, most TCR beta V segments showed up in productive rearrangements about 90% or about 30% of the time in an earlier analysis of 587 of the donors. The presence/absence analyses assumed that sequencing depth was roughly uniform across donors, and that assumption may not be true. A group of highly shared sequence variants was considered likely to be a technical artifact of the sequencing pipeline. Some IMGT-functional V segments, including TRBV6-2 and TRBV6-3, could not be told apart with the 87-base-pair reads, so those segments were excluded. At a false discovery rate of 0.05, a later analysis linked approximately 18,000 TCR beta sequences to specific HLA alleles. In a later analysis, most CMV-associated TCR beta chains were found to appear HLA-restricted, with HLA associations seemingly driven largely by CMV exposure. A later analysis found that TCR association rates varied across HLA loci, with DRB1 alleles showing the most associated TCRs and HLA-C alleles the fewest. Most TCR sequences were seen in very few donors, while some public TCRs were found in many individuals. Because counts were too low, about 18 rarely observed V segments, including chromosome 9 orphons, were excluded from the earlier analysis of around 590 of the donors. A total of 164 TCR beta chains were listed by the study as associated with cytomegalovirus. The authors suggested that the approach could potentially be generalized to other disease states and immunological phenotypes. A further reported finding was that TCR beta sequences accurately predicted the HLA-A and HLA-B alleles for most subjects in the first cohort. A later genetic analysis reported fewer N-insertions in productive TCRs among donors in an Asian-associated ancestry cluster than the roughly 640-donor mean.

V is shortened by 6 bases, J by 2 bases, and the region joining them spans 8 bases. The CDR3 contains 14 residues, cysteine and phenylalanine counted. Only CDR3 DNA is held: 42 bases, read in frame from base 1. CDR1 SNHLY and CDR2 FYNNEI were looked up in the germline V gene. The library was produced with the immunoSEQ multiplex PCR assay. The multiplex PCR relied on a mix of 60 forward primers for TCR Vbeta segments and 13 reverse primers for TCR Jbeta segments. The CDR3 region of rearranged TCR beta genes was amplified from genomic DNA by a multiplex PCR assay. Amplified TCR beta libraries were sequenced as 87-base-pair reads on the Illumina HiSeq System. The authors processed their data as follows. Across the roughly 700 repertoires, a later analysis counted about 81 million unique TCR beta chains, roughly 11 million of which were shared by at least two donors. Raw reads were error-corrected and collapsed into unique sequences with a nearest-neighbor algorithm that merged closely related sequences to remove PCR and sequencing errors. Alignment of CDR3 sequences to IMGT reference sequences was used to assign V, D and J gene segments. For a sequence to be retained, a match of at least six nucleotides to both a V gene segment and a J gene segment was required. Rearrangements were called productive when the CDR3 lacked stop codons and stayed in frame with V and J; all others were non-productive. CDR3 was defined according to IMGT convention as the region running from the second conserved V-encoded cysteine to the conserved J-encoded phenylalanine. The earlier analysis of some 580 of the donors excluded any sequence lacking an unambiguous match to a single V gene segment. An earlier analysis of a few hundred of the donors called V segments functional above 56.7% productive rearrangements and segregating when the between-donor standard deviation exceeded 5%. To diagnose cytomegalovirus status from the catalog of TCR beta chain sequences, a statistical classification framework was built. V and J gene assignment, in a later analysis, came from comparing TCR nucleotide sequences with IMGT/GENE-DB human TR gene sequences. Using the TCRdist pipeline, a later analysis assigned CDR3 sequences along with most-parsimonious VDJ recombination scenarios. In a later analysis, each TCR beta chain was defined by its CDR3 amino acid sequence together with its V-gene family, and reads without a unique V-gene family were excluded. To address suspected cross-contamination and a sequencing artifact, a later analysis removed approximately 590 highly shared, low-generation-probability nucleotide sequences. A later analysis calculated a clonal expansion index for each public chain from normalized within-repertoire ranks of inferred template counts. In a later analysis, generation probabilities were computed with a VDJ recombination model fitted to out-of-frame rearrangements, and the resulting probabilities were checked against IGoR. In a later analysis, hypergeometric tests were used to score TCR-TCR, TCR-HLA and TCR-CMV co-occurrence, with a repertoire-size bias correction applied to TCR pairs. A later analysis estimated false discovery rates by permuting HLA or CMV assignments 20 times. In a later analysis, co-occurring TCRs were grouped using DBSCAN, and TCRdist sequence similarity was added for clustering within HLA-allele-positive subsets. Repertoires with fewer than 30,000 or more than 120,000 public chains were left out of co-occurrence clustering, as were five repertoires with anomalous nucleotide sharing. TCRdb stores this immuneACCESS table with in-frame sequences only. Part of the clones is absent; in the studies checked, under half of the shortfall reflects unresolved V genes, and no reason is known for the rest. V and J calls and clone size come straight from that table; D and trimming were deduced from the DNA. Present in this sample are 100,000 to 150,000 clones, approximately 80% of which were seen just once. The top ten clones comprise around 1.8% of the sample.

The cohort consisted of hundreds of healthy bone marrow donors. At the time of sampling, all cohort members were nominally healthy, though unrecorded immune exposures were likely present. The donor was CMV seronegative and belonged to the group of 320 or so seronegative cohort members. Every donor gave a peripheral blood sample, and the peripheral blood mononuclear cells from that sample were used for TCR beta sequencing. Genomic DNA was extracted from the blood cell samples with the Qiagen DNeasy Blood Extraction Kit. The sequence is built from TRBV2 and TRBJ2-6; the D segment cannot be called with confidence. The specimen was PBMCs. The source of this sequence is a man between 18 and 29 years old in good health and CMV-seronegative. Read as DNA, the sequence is TGTGCCAGCAGGGTCGAGACTGGGGCCAACGTCCTGACTTTC. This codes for CASRVETGANVLTF.